This TCR beta chain was identified during a study of T cells after yellow fever vaccination. To note about this clonotype: Its target is not known.

Overall study findings and caveats: Weaker in magnitude, the secondary response showed a faster peak on day 5 versus 15.

TCRdb reanalysed the 5' RACE reads using MiXCR and keeps one entry per CDR3 protein. This table holds about 260,000 distinct CDR3 sequences, approximately 12% found once. Between the trimmed V and J ends, which lost 0 bases and 3 bases, there was a span of 6 bases. Germline V gene lookup returns CDR1 SGDLS and CDR2 YYNGEE. CDR3 length: 13 residues. The input for sequencing was CD4+ T cells sorted from PBMCs, taken 45 days after the yellow fever booster vaccination. This TCR derives from a man in his thirties or forties who received the YFV17D yellow fever vaccine. This rearrangement joins TRBV9 to TRBJ2-5, with a tentative D call TRBD2 (6 bases). CDR3 bases: TGTGCCAGCAGCGTAGGACTAGAAGAGACCCAGTACTTC. Protein: CASSVGLEETQYF. The entire variable domain, with the rest obtained from reference TRBV9 and TRBJ2-5, is as follows: DSGVTQTPKHLITATGQRVTLRCSPRSGDLSVYWYQQSLDQGLQFLIQYYNGEERAKGNILERFSAQQFPDLHSELNLSSLELGDSALYFCASSVGLEETQYFGPGTRLLVL.